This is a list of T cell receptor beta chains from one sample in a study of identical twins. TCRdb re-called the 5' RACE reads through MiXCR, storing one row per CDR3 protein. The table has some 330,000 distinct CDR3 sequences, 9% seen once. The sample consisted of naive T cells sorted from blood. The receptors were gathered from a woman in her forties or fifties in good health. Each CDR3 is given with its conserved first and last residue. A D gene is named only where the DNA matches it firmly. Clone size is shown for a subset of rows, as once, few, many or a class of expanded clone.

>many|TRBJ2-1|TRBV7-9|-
TGTGCCAGCAGCCTCGGGAGACCACTGTTCTTC
CASSLGRPLFF
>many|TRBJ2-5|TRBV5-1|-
TGCGCCAGCAGCTTGGTTGCACAGGAGGGAGAGACCCAGTACTTC
CASSLVAQEGETQYF
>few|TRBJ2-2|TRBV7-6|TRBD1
TGTGCCAGCAAGAGGGACAGCCTGTACACCGGGGAGCTGTTTTTT
CASKRDSLYTGELFF
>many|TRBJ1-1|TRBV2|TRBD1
TGTGCCAGACGAAGACAGGGGAAGAATAAGAACACTGAAGCTTTCTTT
CARRRQGKNKNTEAFF
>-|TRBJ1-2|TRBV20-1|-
TGCAGTGCTAGAGCCGGGACCGTAGAAGGCTACACCTTC
CSARAGTVEGYTF
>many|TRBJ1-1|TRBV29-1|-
TGCAGCGTTGAAGATCCGGGGGTGAACACTGAAGCTTTCTTT
CSVEDPGVNTEAFF
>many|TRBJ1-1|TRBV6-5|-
TGTGCCAGCAGTTACCTCCAGGGGAGTGAAGCTTTCTTT
CASSYLQGSEAFF
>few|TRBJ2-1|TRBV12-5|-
TGTGCTTCGGGATTACCCCTCCCCTACAATGAGCAGTTCTTC
CASGLPLPYNEQFF
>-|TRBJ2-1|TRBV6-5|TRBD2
TGTGCCAGCAGACTACTAGCGGGAGGCCGGGGGCAGTTCTTC
CASRLLAGGRGQFF
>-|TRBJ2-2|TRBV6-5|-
TGTGCCAGCAAAGGTCAGGCGAACACCGGGGAGCTGTTTTTT
CASKGQANTGELFF
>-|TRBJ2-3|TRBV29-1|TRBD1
TGCAGCGGCCAAGGGGACAGGGGATCTGATACGCAGTATTTT
CSGQGDRGSDTQYF
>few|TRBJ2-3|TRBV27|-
TGTGCCAGCAGTTTATGGCGGGCAGGTGGCACAGATACGCAGTATTTT
CASSLWRAGGTDTQYF
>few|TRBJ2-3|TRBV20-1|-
TGCAGTGCTAGAGTACAGGGCCCAGATACGCAGTATTTT
CSARVQGPDTQYF
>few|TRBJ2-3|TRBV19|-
TGTGCCAGTAGTATCGGTAGAGGAGATACGCAGTATTTT
CASSIGRGDTQYF
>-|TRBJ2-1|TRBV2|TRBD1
TGTGCCACACGGGATTGGGACAGAGAGTACAATGAGCAGTTCTTC
CATRDWDREYNEQFF
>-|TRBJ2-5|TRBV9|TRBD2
TGTGCCAGCAGCGTAGCTGGTACGGGAGGGTGGCAAGAGACCCAGTACTTC
CASSVAGTGGWQETQYF
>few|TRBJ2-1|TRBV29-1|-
TGCAGCGCGAAGCGAGCTGCGCAGTTCTTC
CSAKRAAQFF
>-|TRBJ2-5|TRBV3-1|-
TGTGCCAGCAGCCAACAAAGAAAAGAGACCCAGTACTTC
CASSQQRKETQYF
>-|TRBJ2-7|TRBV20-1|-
TGCAGTGCCACCCGGGGCGAGCAGTACTTC
CSATRGEQYF
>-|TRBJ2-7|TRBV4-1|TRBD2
TGCGCCAGCAGCCTAGAGACTAGCGGAACCACCAGCGAGCAGTACTTC
CASSLETSGTTSEQYF
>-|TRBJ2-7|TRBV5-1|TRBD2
TGCGCCAGCAGCTACGGACTAGCGTCCCCTTACGAGCAGTACTTC
CASSYGLASPYEQYF
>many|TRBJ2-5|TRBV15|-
TGTGCCACCAGCAGAGACAGGGCTCAAGAGACCCAGTACTTC
CATSRDRAQETQYF
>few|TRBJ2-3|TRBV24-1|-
TGTGCCACCAGTGATTTCTGGGGCGGTTTAGGAGATACGCAGTATTTT
CATSDFWGGLGDTQYF
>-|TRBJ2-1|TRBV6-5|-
TGTGCCAGCAGTCAGGGGTCGGGGTCCTACAATGAGCAGTTCTTC
CASSQGSGSYNEQFF
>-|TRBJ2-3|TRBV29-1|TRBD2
TGCAGCGTGAGACTAGCGGGAGTCGCAGATACGCAGTATTTT
CSVRLAGVADTQYF
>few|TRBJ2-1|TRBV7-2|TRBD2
TGTGCCAGCAGCTCGGCACCGGGACTAGCCGGCAATGAGCAGTTCTTC
CASSSAPGLAGNEQFF
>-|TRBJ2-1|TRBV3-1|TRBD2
TGTGCCAGCAGCCAGGGCCAGCGGGAGGGTAATGAGCAGTTCTTC
CASSQGQREGNEQFF
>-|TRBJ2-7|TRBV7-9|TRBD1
TGTGCCAGCAGCTTAAGGACAGGGAAGGACTTC
CASSLRTGKDF
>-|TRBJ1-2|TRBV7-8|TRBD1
TGTGCCAGCAGCTCGCTGAGGGACAGGAGTGCCCGCGGCTTCGGCTACACCTTC
CASSSLRDRSARGFGYTF
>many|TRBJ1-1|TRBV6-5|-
TGTGCCAGCAGTTACTTCGAGGGAGGACCGCAAGCTTTCTTT
CASSYFEGGPQAFF
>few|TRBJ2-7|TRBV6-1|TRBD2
TGTGCCAGCAGTAGCACTAGCGGGAGCTACGAGCAGTACTTC
CASSSTSGSYEQYF
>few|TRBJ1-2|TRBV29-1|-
TGCAGCGTTCAGAATAGTTACATCAGCTACACCTTC
CSVQNSYISYTF
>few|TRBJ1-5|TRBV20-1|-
TGCAGTGCAAGGGGGATGGAGGGCAGGGGTAGCAATCAGCCCCAGCATTTT
CSARGMEGRGSNQPQHF
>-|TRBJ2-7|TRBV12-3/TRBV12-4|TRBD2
TGTGCCAGCACCCCCGGGACTAGGGCTGCGGACGGGTACGAGCAGTACTTC
CASTPGTRAADGYEQYF
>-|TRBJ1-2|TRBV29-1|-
TGCAGCGTCCAATGGGCTTATGGCTACACCTTC
CSVQWAYGYTF
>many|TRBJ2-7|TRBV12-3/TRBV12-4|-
TGTGCCAGCAGTAAATCCGGACCGGCAGGCGAGCAGTACTTC
CASSKSGPAGEQYF
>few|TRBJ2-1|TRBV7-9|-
TGTGCCAGCAGCACAGTGTCGGGAGTTTACAATGAGCAGTTCTTC
CASSTVSGVYNEQFF
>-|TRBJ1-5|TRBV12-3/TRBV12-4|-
TGTGCCAGCAGTTTAAGCCGCGATGGTGCCCAGCATTTT
CASSLSRDGAQHF
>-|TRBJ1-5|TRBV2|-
TGTGCCAGCAGTGATGTTGCAGGAAATCAGCCCCAGCATTTT
CASSDVAGNQPQHF
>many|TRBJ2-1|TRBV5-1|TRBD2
TGCGCCAGCAGCTTGGCCGGGAGGTCCCTGCCGTTCTTC
CASSLAGRSLPFF